This T cell receptor (beta chain) was sequenced for a study of blood T cell repertoires in COVID-19 (TCRdb year 2020). Background on the whole study: Samples from collaborators originated in the United States, Italy and Spain and spanned both the acute and convalescent phases of COVID-19. The prospective study material was composed of cDNA or gDNA derived from T cells, B-cell-depleted T cells, or PBMCs. Deeply sampled blood TCRbeta repertoires from subjects exposed to, actively infected with, or recovered from COVID-19 were included in the dataset. The repertoires were released in a freely available public database meant as a resource for research on the immune response to SARS-CoV-2. The samples were drawn from the first 160 participants of the ongoing ImmuneRACE study and from over a thousand subjects provided by 6 global collaborators. A de-identified subject ID, COVID-19 status, age in years and sex were almost always included in the sample metadata. Where HLA class I and class II types were available, the types were taken from metadata supplied by the sample provider, not from assay-based typing. The paper's findings and limits, for the study overall: The amount of clinical and demographic metadata varied by source and participant and was provided uncurated.

The immunoSEQ Assay, a bias-controlled multiplex PCR, was used to amplify TCRbeta CDR3 regions from genomic DNA. Per the source publication's procedure: The number of nucleated cells in each sample was estimated by amplification of reference gene primers within the assay. To quantify the absolute abundance of each unique TCRbeta CDR3 rearrangement, sequence reads were collapsed and filtered. Productive Simpson clonality was computed per sample as the square root of Simpson's diversity index over productive rearrangements. TCRdb took over this immuneACCESS table, retaining in-frame rearrangements with V and J assigned. Such tables are incomplete; in checked studies, under half of the missing clones stem from an unresolved V gene, and the remainder is unexplained. V and J calls and clone size are given by that table; D and trimming were obtained from the DNA. This sample is represented by around 200,000 clones; about nine tenths of them were singletons. The ten largest account for roughly 20% of the sample.

The collaborating institutions used their own protocols to collect whole blood in K2EDTA tubes. For TCRbeta analysis, collaborators shipped samples in one of three forms: frozen whole blood, isolated PBMCs, or DNA extracted from either of those sample types. The CDR3, cysteine through phenylalanine, is 17 amino acids long. The DNA shown is the 51-base CDR3, in frame from base 1. CDR1 and CDR2, per the germline V gene (reference sequence), are LNHDA and SQIVND. The germline V end is reduced by 6 bases and the J end by 0 bases; junction bases left unmatched: 11. As for this clone: It lacks a known antigen. The sample holds no much larger clone one base away, and base qualities are not on file.

Specimen: peripheral blood. Recombination joined TRBV19 with TRBJ2-1; the junction holds 7 bases that match TRBD2. This clonotype was obtained from a man between 65 and 85 years old with active or convalescent COVID-19. The encoded CDR3 is CASRGWDYKSSYNEQFF. Here is the DNA: TGTGCCAGTAGGGGCTGGGACTACAAAAGCTCCTACAATGAGCAGTTCTTC.